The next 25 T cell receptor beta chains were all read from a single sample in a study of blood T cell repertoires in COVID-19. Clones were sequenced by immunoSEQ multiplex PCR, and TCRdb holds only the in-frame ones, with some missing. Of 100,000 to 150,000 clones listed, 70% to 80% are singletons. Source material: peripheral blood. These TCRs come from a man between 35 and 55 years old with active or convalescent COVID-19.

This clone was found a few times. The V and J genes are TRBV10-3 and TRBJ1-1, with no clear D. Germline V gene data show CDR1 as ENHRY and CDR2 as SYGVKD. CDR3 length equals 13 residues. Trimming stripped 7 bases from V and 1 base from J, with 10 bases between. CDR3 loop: CAIKLTANTEAFF. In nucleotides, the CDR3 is TGTGCCATCAAACTGACTGCGAACACTGAAGCTTTCTTT.

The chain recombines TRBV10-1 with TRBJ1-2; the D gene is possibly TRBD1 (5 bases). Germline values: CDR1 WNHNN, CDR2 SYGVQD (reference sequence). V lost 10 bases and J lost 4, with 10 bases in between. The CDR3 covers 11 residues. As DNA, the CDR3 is TGCGCCAATCTGGGGGGCTATGGCTACACCTTC. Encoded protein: CANLGGYGYTF.

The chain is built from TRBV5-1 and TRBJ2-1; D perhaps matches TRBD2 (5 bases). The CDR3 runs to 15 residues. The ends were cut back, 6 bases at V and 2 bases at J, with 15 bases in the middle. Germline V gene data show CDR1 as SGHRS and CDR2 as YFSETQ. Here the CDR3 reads CASTGNGVAYNEQFF. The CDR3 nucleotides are TGCGCCAGCACTGGGAACGGGGTGGCCTACAATGAGCAGTTCTTC.

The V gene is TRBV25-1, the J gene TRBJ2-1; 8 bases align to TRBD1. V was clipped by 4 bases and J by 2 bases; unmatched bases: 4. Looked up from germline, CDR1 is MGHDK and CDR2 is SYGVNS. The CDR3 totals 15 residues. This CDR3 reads CASSGFRGPYNEQFF. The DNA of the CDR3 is TGTGCCAGCAGTGGGTTCAGGGGGCCCTACAATGAGCAGTTCTTC.

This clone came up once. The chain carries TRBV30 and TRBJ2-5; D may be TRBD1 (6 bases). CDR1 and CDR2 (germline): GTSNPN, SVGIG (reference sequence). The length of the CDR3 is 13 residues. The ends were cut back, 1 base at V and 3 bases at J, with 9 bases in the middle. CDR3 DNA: TGTGCCTGGAGTGCCACAGGGAAAGAGACCCAGTACTTC. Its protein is CAWSATGKETQYF.

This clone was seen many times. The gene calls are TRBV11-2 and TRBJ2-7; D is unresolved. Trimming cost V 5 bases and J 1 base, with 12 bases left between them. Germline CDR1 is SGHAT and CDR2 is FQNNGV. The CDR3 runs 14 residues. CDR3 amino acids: CASSPQQVSYEQYF. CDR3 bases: TGTGCCAGCAGCCCCCAGCAGGTTTCCTACGAGCAGTACTTC.

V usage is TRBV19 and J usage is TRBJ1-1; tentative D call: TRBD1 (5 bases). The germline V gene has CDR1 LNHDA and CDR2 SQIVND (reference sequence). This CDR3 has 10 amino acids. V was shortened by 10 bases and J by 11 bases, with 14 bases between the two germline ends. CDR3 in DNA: TGTGCCACTTGGGGGGGGTGGGCTTTCTTT. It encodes CATWGGWAFF.

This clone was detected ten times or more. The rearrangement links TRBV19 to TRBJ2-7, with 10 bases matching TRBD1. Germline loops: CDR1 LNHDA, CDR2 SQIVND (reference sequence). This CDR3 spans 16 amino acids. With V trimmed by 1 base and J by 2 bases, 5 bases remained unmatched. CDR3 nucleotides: TGTGCCAGTAGTATAGTAGCGGGACAGGGGACCTACGAGCAGTACTTC. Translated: CASSIVAGQGTYEQYF.

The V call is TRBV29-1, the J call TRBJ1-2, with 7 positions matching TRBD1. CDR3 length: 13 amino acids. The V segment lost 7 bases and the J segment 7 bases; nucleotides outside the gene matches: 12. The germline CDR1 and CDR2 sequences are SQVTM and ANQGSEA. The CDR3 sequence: CSGYRGDSGGYTF. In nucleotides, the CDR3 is TGCAGCGGGTACAGGGGTGACAGTGGTGGCTACACCTTC. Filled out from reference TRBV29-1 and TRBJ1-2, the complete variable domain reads SAVISQKPSRDICQRGTSLTIQCQVDSQVTMMFWYRQQPGQSLTLIATANQGSEATYESGFVIDKFPISRPNLTFSTLTVSNMSPEDSSIYLCSGYRGDSGGYTFGSGTRLTVV.

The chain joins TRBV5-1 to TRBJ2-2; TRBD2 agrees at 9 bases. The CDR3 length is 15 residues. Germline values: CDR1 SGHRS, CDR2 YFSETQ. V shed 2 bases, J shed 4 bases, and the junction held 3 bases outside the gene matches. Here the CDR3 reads CASSLSGGFTGELFF. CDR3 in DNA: TGCGCCAGCAGCTTAAGCGGGGGGTTCACCGGGGAGCTGTTTTTT.

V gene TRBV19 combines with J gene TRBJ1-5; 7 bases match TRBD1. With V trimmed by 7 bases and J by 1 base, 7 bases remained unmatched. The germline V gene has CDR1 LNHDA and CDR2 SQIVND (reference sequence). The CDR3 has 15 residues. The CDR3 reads CASTKGQSSNQPQHF. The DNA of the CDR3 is TGTGCCAGTACTAAGGGACAGAGCAGCAATCAGCCCCAGCATTTT.

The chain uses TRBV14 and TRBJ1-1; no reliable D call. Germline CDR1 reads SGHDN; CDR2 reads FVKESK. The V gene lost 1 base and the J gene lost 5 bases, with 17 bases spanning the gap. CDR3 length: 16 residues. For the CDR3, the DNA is TGTGCCAGCAGCCAAGTCCTCCCTTCGGGTGGTACTGAAGCTTTCTTT. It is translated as CASSQVLPSGGTEAFF. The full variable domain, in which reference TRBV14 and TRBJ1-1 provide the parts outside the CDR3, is EAGVTQFPSHSVIEKGQTVTLRCDPISGHDNLYWYRRVMGKEIKFLLHFVKESKQDESGMPNNRFLAERTGGTYSTLKVQPAELEDSGVYFCASSQVLPSGGTEAFFGQGTRLTVV.

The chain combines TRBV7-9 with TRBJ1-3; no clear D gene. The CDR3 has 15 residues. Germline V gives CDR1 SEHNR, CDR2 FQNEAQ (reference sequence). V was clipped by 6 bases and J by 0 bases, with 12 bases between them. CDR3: CASSTRTYSGNTIYF. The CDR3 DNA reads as TGTGCCAGCAGTACTCGGACTTACTCTGGAAACACCATATATTTT.

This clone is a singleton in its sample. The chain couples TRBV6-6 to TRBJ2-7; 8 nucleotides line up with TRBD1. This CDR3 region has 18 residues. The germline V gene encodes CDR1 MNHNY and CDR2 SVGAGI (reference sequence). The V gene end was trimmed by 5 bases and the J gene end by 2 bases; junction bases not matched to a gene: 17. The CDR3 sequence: CASSPPDGQGIFPYEQYF. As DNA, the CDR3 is TGTGCCAGCAGTCCCCCCGACGGACAGGGTATTTTCCCCTACGAGCAGTACTTC.

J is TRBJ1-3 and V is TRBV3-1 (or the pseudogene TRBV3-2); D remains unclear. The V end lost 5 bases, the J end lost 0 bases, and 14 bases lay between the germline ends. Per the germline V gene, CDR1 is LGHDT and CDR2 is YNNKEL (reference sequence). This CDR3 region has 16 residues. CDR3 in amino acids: CASSSHGVGSGNTIYF. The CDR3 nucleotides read TGTGCCAGCAGCTCCCACGGGGTTGGCTCTGGAAACACCATATATTTT.

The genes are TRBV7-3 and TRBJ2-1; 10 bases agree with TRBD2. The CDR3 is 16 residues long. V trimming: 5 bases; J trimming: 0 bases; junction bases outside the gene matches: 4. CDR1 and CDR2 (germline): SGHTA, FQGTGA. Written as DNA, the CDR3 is TGTGCCAGCAGCCCCAGCGGGAGGGCCTCCTACAATGAGCAGTTCTTC. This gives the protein CASSPSGRASYNEQFF.

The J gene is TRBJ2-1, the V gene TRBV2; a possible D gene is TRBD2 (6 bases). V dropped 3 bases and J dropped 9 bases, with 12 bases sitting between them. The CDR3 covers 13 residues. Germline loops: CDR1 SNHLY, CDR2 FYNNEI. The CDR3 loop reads CASSDGGAGEQFF. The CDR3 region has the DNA TGTGCCAGCAGTGATGGGGGAGCGGGTGAGCAGTTCTTC.

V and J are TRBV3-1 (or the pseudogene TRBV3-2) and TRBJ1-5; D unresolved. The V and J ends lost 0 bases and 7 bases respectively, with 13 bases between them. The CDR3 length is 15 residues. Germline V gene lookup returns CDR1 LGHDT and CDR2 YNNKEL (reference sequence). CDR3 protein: CASSQDTMAGQPQHF. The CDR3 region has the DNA TGTGCCAGCAGCCAAGATACGATGGCGGGGCAGCCCCAGCATTTT.

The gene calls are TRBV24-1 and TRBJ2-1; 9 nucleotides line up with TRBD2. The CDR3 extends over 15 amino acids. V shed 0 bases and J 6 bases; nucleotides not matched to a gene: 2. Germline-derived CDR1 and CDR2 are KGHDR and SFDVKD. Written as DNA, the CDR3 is TGTGCCACCAGTGATTTGAATAGCGGGAGCAATGAGCAGTTCTTC. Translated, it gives CATSDLNSGSNEQFF.

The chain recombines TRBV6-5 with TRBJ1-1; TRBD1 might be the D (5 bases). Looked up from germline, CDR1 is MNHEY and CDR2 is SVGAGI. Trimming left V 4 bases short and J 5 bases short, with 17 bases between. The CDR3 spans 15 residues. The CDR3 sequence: CASSSQFRGDTEAFF. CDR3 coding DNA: TGTGCCAGCAGTTCCCAGTTTCGGGGGGATACTGAAGCTTTCTTT.

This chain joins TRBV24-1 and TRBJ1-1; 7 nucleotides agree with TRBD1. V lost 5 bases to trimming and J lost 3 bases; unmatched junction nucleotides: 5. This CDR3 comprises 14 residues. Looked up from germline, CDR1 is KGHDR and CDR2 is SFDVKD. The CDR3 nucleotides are TGTGCCACCAGTGGGAGGGGGCAGGACACTGAAGCTTTCTTT. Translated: CATSGRGQDTEAFF.

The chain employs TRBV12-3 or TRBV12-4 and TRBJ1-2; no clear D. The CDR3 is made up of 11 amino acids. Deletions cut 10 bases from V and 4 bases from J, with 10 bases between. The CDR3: CAILNPYGYTF. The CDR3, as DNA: TGTGCCATCCTAAACCCCTATGGCTACACCTTC.

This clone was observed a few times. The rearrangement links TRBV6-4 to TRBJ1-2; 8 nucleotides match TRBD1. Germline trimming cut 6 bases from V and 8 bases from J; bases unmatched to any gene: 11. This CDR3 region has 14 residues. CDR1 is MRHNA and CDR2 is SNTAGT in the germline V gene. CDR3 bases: TGTGCCAGCAGCGGGGGACAGGTCGGTCGAGGCTACACCTTC. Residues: CASSGGQVGRGYTF.

This CDR3 reads CASISRRSGNTIYF. The CDR3 DNA reads as TGTGCCAGTATTTCGAGGCGTTCTGGAAACACCATATATTTT. The genes are TRBV19 and TRBJ1-3; D remains unclear. The germline V gene encodes CDR1 LNHDA and CDR2 SQIVND (reference sequence). Between the trimmed V and J ends, which lost 7 bases and 1 base, there was a span of 11 bases. The CDR3 sequence is 14 residues long.

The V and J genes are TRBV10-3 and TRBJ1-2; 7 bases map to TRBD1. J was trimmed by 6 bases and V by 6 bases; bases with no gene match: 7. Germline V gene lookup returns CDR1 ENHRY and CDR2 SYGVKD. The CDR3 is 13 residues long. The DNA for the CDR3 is TGTGCCATCAGCCAGACAGGGAAGAATGGCTACACCTTC. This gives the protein CAISQTGKNGYTF.